This TCR beta chain stems from a study of post-analysis software for immune sequencing data. Every TCR beta cDNA library bore unique molecular identifiers. Each CDR3 protein is one row after TCRdb ran MiXCR on the PCR reads. The sample gives 750,000 to 950,000 distinct CDR3 sequences, about 50% of which show up once; 4.6% is in the top ten. The sample consisted of blood. The TCR comes from a girl between 5 and 17 years old with multiple sclerosis.

DNA for the CDR3: TGTGCCAGCAGCCAAGGAGTATATAGGCGGGACAGCTATGGCTACACCTTC. Its translation: CASSQGVYRRDSYGYTF. The V and J genes are TRBV3-1 and TRBJ1-2, with 7 bases that match TRBD1. Trimming at V came to 1 base and at J to 4 bases, leaving 12 bases not matched to a gene. This CDR3 has 17 amino acids. Germline V gives CDR1 LGHDT, CDR2 YNNKEL (reference sequence).